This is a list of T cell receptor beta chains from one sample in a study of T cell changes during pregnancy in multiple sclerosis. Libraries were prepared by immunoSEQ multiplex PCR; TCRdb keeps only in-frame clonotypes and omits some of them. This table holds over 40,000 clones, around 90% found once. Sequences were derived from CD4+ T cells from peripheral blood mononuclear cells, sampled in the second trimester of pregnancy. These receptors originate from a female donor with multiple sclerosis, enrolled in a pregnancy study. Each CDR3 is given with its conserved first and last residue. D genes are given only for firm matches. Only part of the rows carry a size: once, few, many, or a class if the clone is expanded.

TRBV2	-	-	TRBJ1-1	TGTGCCAGCACCGAGAGTACGGGGACTGAAGCTTTCTTT	CASTESTGTEAFF
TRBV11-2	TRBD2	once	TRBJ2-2	TGTGCCAGCAGCTTCGCGCGGGGGGGACGGAGTACCGGGGAGCTGTTTTTT	CASSFARGGRSTGELFF
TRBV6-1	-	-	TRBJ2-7	TGTGCCATTCACCGGGGAAAACGGAACGAGCAGTACTTC	CAIHRGKRNEQYF
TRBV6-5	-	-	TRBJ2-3	TGTGCCAGCAGGAGACCTACAGGACCAGATACGCAGTATTTT	CASRRPTGPDTQYF
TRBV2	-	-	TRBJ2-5	TGTGCCAGCAGTACAATGACAGGACCCATGGAGACCCAGTACTTC	CASSTMTGPMETQYF
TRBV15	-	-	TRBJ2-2	TGTGCCACCAGCAGGGCCATGACAGAGAACACCGGGGAGCTGTTTTTT	CATSRAMTENTGELFF
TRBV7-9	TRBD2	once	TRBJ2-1	TGTGCCAGCAGCTTACAGCGGGGGGGATATGAGCAGTTCTTC	CASSLQRGGYEQFF
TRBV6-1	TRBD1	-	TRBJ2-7	TGTGCCAGCAGCGAAACCGCCGGGACAGGGGGCCGGGGCGAGCAGTACTTC	CASSETAGTGGRGEQYF
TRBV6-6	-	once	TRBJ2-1	TGTGCCAGCGGGAGGCAGGGAGCCTACAATGAGCAGTTCTTC	CASGRQGAYNEQFF
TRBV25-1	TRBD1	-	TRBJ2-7	TGTGCCAGCAGTGATCCATGGGACAGGGGAGAGCAGTACTTC	CASSDPWDRGEQYF
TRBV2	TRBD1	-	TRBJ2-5	TGTGCCAGCGGACAGGGTACGGGGGAGACCCAGTACTTC	CASGQGTGETQYF
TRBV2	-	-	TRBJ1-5	TGTGCCAGCAGTGAAGGCCGGTATAGCAATCAGCCCCAGCATTTT	CASSEGRYSNQPQHF
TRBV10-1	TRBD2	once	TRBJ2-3	TGCGCCAGCAGCAAAGCGGGGGGGAACACAGATACGCAGTATTTT	CASSKAGGNTDTQYF
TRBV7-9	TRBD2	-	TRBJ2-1	TGTGCCAGCAGCTCCAAGCGGGGGGGCCTTAATGAGCAGTTCTTC	CASSSKRGGLNEQFF
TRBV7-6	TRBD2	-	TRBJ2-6	TGTGCCAGCAGCTTAGTCGCGGGGGGGAGTGGGGCCAACGTCCTGACTTTC	CASSLVAGGSGANVLTF
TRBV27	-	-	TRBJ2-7	TGTGCCAGCACACTTCAGGGTTCTAACGAGCAGTACTTC	CASTLQGSNEQYF
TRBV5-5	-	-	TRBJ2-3	TGTGCCAGCAGTGGAGGTGTCCCAGATACGCAGTATTTT	CASSGGVPDTQYF
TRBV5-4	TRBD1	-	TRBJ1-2	TGTGCCAGCAGCTTTGTAACAGGGGGAGATAACTATGGCTACACCTTC	CASSFVTGGDNYGYTF
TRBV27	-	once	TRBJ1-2	TGTGCCAGCAGTCCCAACAGTTATGGCTACACCTTC	CASSPNSYGYTF
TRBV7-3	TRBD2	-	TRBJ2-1	TGTGCCAGCAGCCCCGGTAGCGGGGGGGAAGGTGAGCAGTTCTTC	CASSPGSGGEGEQFF
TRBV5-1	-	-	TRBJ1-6	TGCGCCAGCAGCCTCGATTATGGGGGAGGAAGTAATTCACCCCTCCACTTT	CASSLDYGGGSNSPLHF
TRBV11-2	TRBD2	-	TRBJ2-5	TGTGCCAGCAGTGGACTAGCGGGGTGGGAGACCCAGTACTTC	CASSGLAGWETQYF
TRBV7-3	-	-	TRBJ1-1	TGTGCCAGCAGCTTGGGACATTCAGCCCGGAACACTGAAGCTTTCTTT	CASSLGHSARNTEAFF
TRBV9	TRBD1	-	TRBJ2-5	TGTGCCAGCAGCCCAAGAACAGGGGATCGAGAAGAGACCCAGTACTTC	CASSPRTGDREETQYF
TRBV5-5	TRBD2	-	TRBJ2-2	TGTGCCAGCAGTATTCTAGCGGGAGGGGAGCTGTTTTTT	CASSILAGGELFF
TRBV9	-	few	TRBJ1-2	TGTGCCAGCAGCGTAGCCCCGACAGCTAACTATGGCTACACCTTC	CASSVAPTANYGYTF
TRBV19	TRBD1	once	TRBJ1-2	TGTGCCAGTAGTATGGGACAGGGGGAGGGCGGCTACACCTTC	CASSMGQGEGGYTF
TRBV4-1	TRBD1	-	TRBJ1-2	TGCGCCAGCAGCCCAGACGACAGGGGGATGTATGGCTACACCTTC	CASSPDDRGMYGYTF
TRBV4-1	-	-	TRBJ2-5	TGCGCCAGCAGCCGATCGGGGGATGAGACCCAGTACTTC	CASSRSGDETQYF
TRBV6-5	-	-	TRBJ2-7	TGTGCCAGCAGCCGCCGAGGGTTCCACGAGCAGTACTTC	CASSRRGFHEQYF
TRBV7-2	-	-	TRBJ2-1	TGTGCCAGCAGCTTAGGGGTGGTGGGCGCGAATGAGCAGTTCTTC	CASSLGVVGANEQFF
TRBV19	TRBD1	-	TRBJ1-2	TGTGCCAGTAGTATTGACAGGGGGGATGGCTGCACCTTC	CASSIDRGDGCTF
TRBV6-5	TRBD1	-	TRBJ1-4	TGTGCCAGCAGGAGACAGGGGGACGATGAAAAACTGTTTTTT	CASRRQGDDEKLFF
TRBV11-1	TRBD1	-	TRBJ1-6	TGTGCCAGCAGCCCTCGGACAGGGATCTCACCCCTCCACTTT	CASSPRTGISPLHF
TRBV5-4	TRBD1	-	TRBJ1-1	TGTGCCAGCAGCCTCGGGACAGGGGGTATGAACACTGAAGCTTTCTTT	CASSLGTGGMNTEAFF
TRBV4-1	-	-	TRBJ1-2	TGCGCCAGCAGCCCCCCCGGGGGATCTAACTATGGCTACACCTTC	CASSPPGGSNYGYTF
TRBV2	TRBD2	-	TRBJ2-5	TGTGCCAGCAGTCGGGGGGGACGAGGACCGGCCTTCCAAGAGACCCAGTACTTC	CASSRGGRGPAFQETQYF
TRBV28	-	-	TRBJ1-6	TGTGCCAGCAGTCGGGGGAATTCACCCCTCCACTTT	CASSRGNSPLHF
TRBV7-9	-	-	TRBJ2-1	TGTGCCAGCAGCTTACGGCGGGAATACAATGAGCAGTTCTTC	CASSLRREYNEQFF
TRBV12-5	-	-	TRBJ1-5	TGTGCTAGCCCGAGTTGGGGGGATAGCAATCAGCCCCAGCATTTT	CASPSWGDSNQPQHF
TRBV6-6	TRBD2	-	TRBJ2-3	TGTGCCAGCAGTTACTTTGGCGGGGGGGCGGATACGCAGTATTTT	CASSYFGGGADTQYF
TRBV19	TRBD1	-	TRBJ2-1	TGTGCCAGTAGTAGGCCCTTGACAGGGCGCAATGAGCAGTTCTTC	CASSRPLTGRNEQFF
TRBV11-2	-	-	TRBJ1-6	TGTGCCAGCAGCTTAGACGGGTATCATTCACCCCTCCACTTT	CASSLDGYHSPLHF
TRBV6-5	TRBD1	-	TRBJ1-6	TGTGCCAGCAGGCACGGGACAGTACATAATTCACCCCTCCACTTT	CASRHGTVHNSPLHF
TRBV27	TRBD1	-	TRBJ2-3	TGTGCCAGCAGTTGGGGGACAGGGATTATAAATACGCAGTATTTT	CASSWGTGIINTQYF
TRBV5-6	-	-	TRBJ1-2	TGTGCCAGCAGCTTGATTCGCTTGCAGGATAACTATGGCTACACCTTC	CASSLIRLQDNYGYTF
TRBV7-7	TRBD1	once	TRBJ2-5	TGTGCTAGCAGCTCCGGATATGGACAGGGGGTAGAGACCCAGTACTTC	CASSSGYGQGVETQYF
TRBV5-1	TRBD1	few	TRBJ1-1	TGCGCCAGCGGCACAGGGGTTCCACCCTTTGAAGCTTTCTTT	CASGTGVPPFEAFF